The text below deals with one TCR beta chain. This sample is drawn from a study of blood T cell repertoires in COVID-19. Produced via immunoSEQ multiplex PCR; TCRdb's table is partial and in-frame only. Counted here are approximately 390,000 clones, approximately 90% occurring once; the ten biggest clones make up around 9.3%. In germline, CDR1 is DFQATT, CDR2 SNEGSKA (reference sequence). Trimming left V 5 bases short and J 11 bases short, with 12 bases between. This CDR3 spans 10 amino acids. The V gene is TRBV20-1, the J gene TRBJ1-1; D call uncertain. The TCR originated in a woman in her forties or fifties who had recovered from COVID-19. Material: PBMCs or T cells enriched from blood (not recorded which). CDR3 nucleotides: TGCAGTGCTCCCCTAGGTTCGGCTTTCTTT. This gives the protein CSAPLGSAFF.